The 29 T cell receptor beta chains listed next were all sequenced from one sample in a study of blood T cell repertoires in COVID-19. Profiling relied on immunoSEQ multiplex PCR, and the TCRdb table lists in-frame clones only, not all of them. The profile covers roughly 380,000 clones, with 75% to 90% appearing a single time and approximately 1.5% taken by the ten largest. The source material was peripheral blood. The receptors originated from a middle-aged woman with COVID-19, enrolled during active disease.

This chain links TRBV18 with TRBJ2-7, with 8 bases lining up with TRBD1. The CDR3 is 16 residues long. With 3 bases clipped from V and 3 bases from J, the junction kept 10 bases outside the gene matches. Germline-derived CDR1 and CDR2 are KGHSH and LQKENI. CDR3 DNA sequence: TGTGCCAGCTCACCTTTCCAGGGGGCGGAAATCTACGAGCAGTACTTC. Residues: CASSPFQGAEIYEQYF. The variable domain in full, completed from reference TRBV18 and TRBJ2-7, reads NAGVMQNPRHLVRRRGQEARLRCSPMKGHSHVYWYRQLPEEGLKFMVYLQKENIIDESGMPKERFSAEFPKEGPSILRIQQVVRGDSAAYFCASSPFQGAEIYEQYFGPGTRLTVT.

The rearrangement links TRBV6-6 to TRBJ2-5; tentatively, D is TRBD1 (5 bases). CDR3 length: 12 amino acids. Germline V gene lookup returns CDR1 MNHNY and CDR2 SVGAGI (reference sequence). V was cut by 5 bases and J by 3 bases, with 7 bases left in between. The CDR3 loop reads CASSIREETQYF. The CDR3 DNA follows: TGTGCCAGCAGTATCAGGGAAGAGACCCAGTACTTC.

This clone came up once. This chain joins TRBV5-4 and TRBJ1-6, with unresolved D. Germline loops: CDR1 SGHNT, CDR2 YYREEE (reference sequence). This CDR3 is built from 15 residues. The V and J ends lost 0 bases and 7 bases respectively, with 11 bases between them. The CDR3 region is CASSLGHAGNSPLHF. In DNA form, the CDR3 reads TGTGCCAGCAGCTTGGGGCACGCGGGGAATTCACCCCTCCACTTT.

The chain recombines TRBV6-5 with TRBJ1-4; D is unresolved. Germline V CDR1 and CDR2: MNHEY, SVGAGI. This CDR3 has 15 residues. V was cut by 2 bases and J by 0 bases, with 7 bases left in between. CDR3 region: CASSYGLATNEKLFF. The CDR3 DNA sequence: TGTGCCAGCAGTTACGGGCTGGCAACTAATGAAAAACTGTTTTTT.

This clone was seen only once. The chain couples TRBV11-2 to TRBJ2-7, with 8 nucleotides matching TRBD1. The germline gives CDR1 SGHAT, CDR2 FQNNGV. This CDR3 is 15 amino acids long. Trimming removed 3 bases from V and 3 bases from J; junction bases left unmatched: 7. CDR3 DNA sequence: TGTGCCAGCAGCTTGAGTCAGGGGGCTCTCTACGAGCAGTACTTC. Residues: CASSLSQGALYEQYF.

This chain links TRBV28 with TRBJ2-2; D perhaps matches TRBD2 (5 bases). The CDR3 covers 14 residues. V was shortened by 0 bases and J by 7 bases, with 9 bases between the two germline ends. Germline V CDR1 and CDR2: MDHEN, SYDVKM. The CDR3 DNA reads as TGTGCCAGCAGTTTATGGGGAGTCAACGGGGAGCTGTTTTTT. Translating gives CASSLWGVNGELFF.

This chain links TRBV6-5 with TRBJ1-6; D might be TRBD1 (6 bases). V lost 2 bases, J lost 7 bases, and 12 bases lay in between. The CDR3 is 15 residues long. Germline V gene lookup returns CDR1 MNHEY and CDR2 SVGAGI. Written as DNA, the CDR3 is TGTGCCAGCAGTTACGAGGGGGGGAGGAATTCACCCCTCCACTTT. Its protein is CASSYEGGRNSPLHF.

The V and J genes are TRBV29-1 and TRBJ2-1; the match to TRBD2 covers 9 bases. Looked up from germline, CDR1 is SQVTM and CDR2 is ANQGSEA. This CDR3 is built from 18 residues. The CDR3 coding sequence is TGCAGTTTGTTGCCCGCTAGCGGGGCACTCAGCTCCTACAATGAGCAGTTCTTC. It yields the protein CSLLPASGALSSYNEQFF.

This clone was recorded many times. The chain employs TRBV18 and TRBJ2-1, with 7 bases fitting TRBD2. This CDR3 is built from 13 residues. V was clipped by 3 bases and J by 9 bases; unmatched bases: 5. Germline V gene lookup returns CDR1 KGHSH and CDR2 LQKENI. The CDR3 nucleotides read TGTGCCAGCTCACCCTCCTCGGGAGGTGAGCAGTTCTTC. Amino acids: CASSPSSGGEQFF.

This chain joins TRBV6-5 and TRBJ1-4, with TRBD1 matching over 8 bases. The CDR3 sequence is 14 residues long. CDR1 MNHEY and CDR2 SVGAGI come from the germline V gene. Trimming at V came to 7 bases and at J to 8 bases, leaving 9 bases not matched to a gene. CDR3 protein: CASTNTGGLEKLFF. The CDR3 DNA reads TGTGCCAGCACCAATACAGGGGGGTTAGAAAAACTGTTTTTT.

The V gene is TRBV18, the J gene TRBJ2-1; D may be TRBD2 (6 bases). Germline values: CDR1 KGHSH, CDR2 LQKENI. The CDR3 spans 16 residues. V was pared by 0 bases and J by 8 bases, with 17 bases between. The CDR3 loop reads CASSPPERVRIDEQFF. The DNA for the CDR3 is TGTGCCAGCTCACCACCTGAGCGGGTGAGAATCGATGAGCAGTTCTTC.

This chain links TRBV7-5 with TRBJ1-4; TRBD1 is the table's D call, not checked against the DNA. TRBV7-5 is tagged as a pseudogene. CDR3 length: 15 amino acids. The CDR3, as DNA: TGTGCCAGAAGCTTAGCGGGCCAGGGGGGCGAAAAACTGTTTTTT. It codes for CARSLAGQGGEKLFF.

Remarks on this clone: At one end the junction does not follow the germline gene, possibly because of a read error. The CDR3 region has the DNA TGTGCTAGCAGCCCCAGGGGCCAATCTGGCACAGATACGCAGTATTTT. Protein product: CASSPRGQSGTDTQYF. J is TRBJ2-3 and V is TRBV7-7, with D perhaps matching TRBD1 (6 bases). CDR3 size: 16 residues. Germline V lookup: CDR1 SSHAT, CDR2 FNYEAQ (reference sequence).

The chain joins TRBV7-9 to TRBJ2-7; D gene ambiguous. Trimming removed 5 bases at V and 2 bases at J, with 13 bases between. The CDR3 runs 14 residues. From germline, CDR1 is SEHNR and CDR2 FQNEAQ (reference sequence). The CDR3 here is CASSPRVAPYEQYF. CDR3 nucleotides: TGTGCCAGCAGCCCCCGGGTCGCCCCCTACGAGCAGTACTTC. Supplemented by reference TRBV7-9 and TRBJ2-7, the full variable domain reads DTGVSQNPRHKITKRGQNVTFRCDPISEHNRLYWYRQTLGQGPEFLTYFQNEAQLEKSRLLSDRFSAERPKGSFSTLEIQRTEQGDSAMYLCASSPRVAPYEQYFGPGTRLTVT.

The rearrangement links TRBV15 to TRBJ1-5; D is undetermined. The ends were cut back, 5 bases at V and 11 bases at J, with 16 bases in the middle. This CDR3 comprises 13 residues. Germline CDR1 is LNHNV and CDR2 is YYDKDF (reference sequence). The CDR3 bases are TGTGCCACCAGCCCCTCGGCGCGGGTGGCCCAGCATTTT. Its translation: CATSPSARVAQHF.

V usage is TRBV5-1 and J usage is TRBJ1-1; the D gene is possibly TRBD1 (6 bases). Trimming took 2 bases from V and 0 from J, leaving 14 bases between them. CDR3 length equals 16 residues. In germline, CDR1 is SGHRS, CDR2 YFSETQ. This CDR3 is CASSLRGGFMNTEAFF. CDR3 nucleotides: TGCGCCAGCAGCTTAAGAGGGGGATTCATGAACACTGAAGCTTTCTTT.

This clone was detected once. The CDR3 sequence: CASSPGGNRNTEAFF. The CDR3 DNA is TGTGCCAGCAGTCCTGGGGGGAACAGAAACACTGAAGCTTTCTTT. This chain links TRBV6-5 with TRBJ1-1, with D tentatively TRBD1 (5 bases). Trimming shortened V by 5 bases and J by 2 bases, and 15 bases separated the two germline ends. Germline CDR1 MNHEY, CDR2 SVGAGI. CDR3 length: 15 amino acids.

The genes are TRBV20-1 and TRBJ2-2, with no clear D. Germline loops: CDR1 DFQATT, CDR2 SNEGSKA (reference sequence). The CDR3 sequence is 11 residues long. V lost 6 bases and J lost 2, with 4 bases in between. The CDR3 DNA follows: TGCAGTGCATATAACACCGGGGAGCTGTTTTTT. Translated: CSAYNTGELFF.

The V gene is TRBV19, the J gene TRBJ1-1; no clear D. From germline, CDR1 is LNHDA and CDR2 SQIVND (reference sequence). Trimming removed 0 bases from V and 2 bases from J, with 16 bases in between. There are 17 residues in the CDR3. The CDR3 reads CASSIEKTLQINTEAFF. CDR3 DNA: TGTGCCAGTAGTATAGAAAAGACCCTACAGATAAACACTGAAGCTTTCTTT. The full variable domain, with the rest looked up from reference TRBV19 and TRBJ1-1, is DGGITQSPKYLFRKEGQNVTLSCEQNLNHDAMYWYRQDPGQGLRLIYYSQIVNDFQKGDIAEGYSVSREKKESFPLTVTSAQKNPTAFYLCASSIEKTLQINTEAFFGQGTRLTVV.

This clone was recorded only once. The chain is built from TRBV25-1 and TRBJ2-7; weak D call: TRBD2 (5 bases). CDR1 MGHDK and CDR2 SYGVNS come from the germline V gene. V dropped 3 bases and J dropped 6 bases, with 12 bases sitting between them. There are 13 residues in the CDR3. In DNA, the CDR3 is TGTGCCAGCAGTGATCCCGGACTTTCCGAGCAGTACTTC. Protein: CASSDPGLSEQYF.

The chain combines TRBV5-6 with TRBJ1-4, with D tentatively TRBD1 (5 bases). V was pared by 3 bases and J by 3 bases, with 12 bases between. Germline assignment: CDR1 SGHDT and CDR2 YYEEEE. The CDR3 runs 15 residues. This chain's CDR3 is CASSSQGRANEKLFF. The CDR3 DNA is TGTGCCAGCAGCTCTCAGGGCAGGGCTAATGAAAAACTGTTTTTT.

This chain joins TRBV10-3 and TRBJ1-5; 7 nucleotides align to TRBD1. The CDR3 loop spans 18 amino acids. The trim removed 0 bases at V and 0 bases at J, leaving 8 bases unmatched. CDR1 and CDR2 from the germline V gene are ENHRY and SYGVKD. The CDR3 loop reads CAISESQGSSHSNQPQHF. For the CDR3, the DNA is TGTGCCATCAGTGAGTCACAGGGGAGTAGTCATAGCAATCAGCCCCAGCATTTT.

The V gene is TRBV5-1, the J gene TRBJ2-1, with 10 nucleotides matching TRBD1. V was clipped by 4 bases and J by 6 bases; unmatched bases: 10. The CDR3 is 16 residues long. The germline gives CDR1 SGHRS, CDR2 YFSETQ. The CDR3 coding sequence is TGCGCCAGCAGCCCCCTGGGACAGGGGATAGGCAATGAGCAGTTCTTC. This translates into CASSPLGQGIGNEQFF.

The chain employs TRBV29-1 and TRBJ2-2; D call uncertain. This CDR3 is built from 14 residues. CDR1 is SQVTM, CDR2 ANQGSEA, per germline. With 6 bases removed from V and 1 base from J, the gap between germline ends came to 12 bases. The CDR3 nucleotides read TGCAGCGTCTCTGACATTGGGAACACCGGGGAGCTGTTTTTT. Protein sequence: CSVSDIGNTGELFF.

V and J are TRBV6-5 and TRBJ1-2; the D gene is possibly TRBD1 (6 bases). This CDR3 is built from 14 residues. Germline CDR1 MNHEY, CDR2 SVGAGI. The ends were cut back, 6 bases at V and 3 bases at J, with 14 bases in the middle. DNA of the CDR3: TGTGCCAGCAGCGTAGGACAGAAAGACTATGGCTACACCTTC. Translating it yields CASSVGQKDYGYTF.

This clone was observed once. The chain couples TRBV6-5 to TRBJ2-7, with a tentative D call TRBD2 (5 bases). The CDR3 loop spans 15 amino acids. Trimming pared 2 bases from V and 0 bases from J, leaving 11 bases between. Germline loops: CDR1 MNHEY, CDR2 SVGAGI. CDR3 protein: CASSYPSAGSYEQYF. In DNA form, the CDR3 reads TGTGCCAGCAGTTACCCTTCGGCGGGCTCCTACGAGCAGTACTTC.

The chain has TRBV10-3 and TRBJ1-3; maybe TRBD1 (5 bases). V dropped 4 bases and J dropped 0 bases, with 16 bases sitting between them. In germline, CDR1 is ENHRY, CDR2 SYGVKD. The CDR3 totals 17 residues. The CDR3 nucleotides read TGTGCCATCAGTGTCGGGGGGAGAGCTCGCTCTGGAAACACCATATATTTT. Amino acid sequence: CAISVGGRARSGNTIYF.

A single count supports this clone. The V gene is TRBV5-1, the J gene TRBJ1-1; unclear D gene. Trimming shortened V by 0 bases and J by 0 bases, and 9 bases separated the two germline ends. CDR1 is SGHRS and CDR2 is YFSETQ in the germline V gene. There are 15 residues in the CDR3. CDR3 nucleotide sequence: TGCGCCAGCAGCTTGGCCGAGGCGGTGAACACTGAAGCTTTCTTT. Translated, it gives CASSLAEAVNTEAFF.

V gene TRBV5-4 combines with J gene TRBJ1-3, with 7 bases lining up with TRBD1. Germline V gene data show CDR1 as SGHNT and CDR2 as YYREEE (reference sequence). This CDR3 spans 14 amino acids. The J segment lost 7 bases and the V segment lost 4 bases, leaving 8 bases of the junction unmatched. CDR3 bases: TGTGCCAGCAGCCGTACAGGGGCAGGCAACACCATATATTTT. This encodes CASSRTGAGNTIYF.